This T cell receptor (beta chain) originates from a study of blood T cells in healthy people across ages. Overall study results and limits: More naive CD4+ cells and higher diversity were found in long-lived than in aged donors.

Every donor provided around 9.5 milliliters of peripheral blood. Of note for this clonotype: Its antigen is still unknown.

Germline assignment: CDR1 MNHEY and CDR2 SVGEGT. The CDR3 loop spans 12 amino acids. Trimming removed 2 bases at V and 7 bases at J, with 9 bases between. A second about 7 to 11 cycle PCR used barcoded and J-beta primers. One entry per CDR3 protein, called by TCRdb with MiXCR from the 5' RACE reads. The data contain some 1.5 million distinct CDR3 sequences, roughly 28% of them singletons. The sequencing input was blood. The chain recombines TRBV6-2 or TRBV6-3 with TRBJ2-7; D is uncertain. The clonotype originates from a woman in her thirties in good health. The CDR3 DNA is TGTGCCAGCAGTTACGGTCGGAGTGAGCAGTACTTC. Its translation: CASSYGRSEQYF.